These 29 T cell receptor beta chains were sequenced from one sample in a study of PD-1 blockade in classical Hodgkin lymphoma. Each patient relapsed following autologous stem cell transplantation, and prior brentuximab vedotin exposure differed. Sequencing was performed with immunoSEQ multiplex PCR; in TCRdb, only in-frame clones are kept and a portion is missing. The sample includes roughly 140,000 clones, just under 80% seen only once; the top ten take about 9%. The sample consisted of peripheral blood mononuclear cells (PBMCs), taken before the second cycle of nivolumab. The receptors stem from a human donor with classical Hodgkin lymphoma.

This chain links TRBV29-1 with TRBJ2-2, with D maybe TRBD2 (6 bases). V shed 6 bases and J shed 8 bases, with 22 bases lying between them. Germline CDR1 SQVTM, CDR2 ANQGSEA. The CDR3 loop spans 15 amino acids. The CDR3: CSVSLTSLGIGELFF. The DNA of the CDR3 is TGCAGCGTCTCCCTGACTAGTTTGGGAATAGGGGAGCTGTTTTTT.

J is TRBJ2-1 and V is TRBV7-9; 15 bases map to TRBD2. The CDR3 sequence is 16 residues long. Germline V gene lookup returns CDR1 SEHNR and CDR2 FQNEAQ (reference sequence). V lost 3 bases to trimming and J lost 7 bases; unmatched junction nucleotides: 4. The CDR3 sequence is CASSFGLAGGPNEQFF. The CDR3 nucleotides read TGTGCCAGCAGCTTTGGACTAGCGGGAGGGCCTAATGAGCAGTTCTTC.

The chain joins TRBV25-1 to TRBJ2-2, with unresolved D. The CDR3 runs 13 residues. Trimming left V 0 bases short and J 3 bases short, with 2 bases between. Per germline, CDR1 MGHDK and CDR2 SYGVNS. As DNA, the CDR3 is TGTGCCAGCAGTGAATACTACACCGGGGAGCTGTTTTTT. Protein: CASSEYYTGELFF. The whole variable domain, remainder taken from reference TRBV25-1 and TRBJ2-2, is EADIYQTPRYLVIGTGKKITLECSQTMGHDKMYWYQQDPGMELHLIHYSYGVNSTEKGDLSSESTVSRIRTEHFPLTLESARPSHTSQYLCASSEYYTGELFFGEGSRLTVL.

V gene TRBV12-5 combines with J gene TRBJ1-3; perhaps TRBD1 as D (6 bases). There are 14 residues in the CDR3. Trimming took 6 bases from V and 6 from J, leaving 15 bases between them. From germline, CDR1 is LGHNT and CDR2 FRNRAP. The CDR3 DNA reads TGTGCTAGTGGACCGAGCAGGGGTGTAAACACCATATATTTT. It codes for CASGPSRGVNTIYF.

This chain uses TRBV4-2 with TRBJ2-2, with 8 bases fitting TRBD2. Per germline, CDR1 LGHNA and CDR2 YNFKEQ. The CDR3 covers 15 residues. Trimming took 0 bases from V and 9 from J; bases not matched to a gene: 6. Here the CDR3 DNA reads TGTGCCAGCAGCCAAGACAGCGGGAGAAAGAGGGAGCTGTTTTTT. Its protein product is CASSQDSGRKRELFF.

CDR3 sequence reads: CASSERGFSYEQYF. DNA of the CDR3: TGTGCCAGCAGCGAGCGGGGGTTCTCCTACGAGCAGTACTTC. The genes are TRBV13 and TRBJ2-7; 8 bases are shared with TRBD2. Germline-derived CDR1 and CDR2 are PRHDT and FYEKMQ (reference sequence). Germline trimming cut 5 bases from V and 0 bases from J; bases unmatched to any gene: 3. This CDR3 is 14 amino acids long.

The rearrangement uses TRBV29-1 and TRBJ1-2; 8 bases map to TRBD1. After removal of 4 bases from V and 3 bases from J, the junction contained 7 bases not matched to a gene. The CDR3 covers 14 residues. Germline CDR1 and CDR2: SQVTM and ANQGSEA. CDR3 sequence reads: CSVAKDRAYYGYTF. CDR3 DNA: TGCAGCGTTGCCAAGGACAGGGCCTACTATGGCTACACCTTC.

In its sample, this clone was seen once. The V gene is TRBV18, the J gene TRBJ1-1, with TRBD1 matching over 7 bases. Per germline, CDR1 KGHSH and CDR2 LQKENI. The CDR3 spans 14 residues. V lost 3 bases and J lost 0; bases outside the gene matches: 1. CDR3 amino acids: CASSPQGVNTEAFF. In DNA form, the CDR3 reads TGTGCCAGCTCACCCCAGGGGGTGAACACTGAAGCTTTCTTT.

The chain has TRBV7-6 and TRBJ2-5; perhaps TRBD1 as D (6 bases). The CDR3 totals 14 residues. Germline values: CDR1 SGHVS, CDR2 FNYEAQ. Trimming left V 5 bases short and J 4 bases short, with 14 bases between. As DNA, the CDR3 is TGTGCCAGCAGCCCCAGAGCACAGGGAGAGACCCAGTACTTC. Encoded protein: CASSPRAQGETQYF.

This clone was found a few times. In DNA form, the CDR3 reads TGCGCCAGCAGCCACCCCCCGGGACTAGCGGGGGGGCTTGAGACCCAGTACTTC. It is translated as CASSHPPGLAGGLETQYF. The chain recombines TRBV4-1 with TRBJ2-5, with TRBD2 identical over 16 bases. CDR1 MGHRA and CDR2 YSYEKL come from the germline V gene. V shed 3 bases and J 5 bases; nucleotides not matched to a gene: 9. The CDR3 consists of 18 residues.

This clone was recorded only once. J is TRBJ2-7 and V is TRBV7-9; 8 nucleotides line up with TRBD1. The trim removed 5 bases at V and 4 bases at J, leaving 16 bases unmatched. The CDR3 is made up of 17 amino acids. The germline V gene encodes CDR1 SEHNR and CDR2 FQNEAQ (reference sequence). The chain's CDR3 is CASSPPDRAVAGYEQYF. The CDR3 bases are TGTGCCAGCAGCCCTCCGGACAGGGCCGTTGCGGGTTACGAGCAGTACTTC.

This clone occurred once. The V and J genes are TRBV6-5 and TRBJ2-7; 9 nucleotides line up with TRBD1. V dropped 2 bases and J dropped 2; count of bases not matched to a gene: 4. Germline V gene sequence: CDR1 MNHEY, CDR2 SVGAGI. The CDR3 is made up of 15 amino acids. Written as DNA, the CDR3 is TGTGCCAGCAGTTACGTAGGGACAGGGACCTACGAGCAGTACTTC. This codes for CASSYVGTGTYEQYF.

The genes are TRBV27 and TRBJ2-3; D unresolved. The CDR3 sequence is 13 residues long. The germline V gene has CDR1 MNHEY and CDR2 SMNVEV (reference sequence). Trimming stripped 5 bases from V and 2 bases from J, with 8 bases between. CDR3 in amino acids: CASSIPSTDTQYF. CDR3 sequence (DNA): TGTGCCAGCAGTATTCCCTCCACAGATACGCAGTATTTT.

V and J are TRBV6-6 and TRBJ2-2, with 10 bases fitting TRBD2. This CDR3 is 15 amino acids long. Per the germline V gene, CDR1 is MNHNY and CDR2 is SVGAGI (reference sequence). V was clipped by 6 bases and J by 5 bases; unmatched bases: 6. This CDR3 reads CASRTRTSGTGELFF. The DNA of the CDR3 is TGTGCCAGCAGAACCCGGACTAGCGGAACCGGGGAGCTGTTTTTT.

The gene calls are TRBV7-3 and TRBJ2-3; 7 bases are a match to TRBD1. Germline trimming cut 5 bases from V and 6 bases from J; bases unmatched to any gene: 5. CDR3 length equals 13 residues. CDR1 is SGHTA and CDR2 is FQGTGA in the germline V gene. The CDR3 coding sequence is TGTGCCAGCAGCGGGGGACAGTATGATACGCAGTATTTT. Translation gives CASSGGQYDTQYF.

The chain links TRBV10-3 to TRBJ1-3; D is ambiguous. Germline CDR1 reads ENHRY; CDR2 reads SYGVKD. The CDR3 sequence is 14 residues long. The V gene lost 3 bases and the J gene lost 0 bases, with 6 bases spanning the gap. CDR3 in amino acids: CAISDNASGNTIYF. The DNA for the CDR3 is TGTGCCATCAGTGATAACGCCTCTGGAAACACCATATATTTT.

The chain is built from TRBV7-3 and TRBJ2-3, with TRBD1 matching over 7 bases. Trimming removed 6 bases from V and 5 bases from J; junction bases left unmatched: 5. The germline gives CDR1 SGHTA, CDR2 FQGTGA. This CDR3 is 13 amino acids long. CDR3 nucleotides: TGTGCCAGCAGGACAGGGTTATTAGATACGCAGTATTTT. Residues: CASRTGLLDTQYF.

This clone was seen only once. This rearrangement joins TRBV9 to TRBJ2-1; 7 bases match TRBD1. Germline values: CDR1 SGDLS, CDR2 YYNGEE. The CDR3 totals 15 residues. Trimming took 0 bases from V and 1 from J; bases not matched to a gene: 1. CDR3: CASSVGRGSYNEQFF. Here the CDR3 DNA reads TGTGCCAGCAGCGTAGGCAGGGGGTCCTACAATGAGCAGTTCTTC.

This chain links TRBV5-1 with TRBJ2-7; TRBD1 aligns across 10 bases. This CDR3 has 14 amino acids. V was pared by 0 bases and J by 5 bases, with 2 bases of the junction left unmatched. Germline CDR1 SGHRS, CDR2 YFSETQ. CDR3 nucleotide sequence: TGCGCCAGCAGCTTGGGGGGACAGGGGAACGAGCAGTACTTC. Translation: CASSLGGQGNEQYF.

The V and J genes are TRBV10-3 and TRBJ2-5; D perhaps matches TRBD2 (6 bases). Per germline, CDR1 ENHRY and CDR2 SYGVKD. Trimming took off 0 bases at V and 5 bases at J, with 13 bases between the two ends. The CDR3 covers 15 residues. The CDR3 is CAISESAGGRETQYF. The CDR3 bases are TGTGCCATCAGTGAGTCGGCAGGTGGGAGGGAGACCCAGTACTTC.

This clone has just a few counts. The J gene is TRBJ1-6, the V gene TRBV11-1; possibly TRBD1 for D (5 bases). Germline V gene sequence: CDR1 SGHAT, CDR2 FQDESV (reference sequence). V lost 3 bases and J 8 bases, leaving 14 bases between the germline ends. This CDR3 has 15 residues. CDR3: CASSFEGSIHSPLHF. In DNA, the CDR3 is TGTGCCAGCAGCTTTGAGGGGTCGATACATTCACCCCTCCACTTT.

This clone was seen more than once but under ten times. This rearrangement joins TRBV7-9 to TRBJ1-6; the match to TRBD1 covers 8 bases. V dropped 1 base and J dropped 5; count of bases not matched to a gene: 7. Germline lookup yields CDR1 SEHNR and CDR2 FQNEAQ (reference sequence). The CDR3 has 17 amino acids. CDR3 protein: CASSLEDRVGHNSPLHF. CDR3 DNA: TGTGCCAGCAGCTTAGAGGACAGGGTCGGCCATAATTCACCCCTCCACTTT.

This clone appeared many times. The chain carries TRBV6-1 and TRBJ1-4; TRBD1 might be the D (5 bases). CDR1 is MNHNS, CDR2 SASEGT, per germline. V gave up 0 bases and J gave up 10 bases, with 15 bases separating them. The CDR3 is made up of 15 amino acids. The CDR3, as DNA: TGTGCCAGCAGTGAAGCGTGGGGGTCCTCGGGAAAACTGTTTTTT. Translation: CASSEAWGSSGKLFF.

The CDR3 sequence is CASSSGQPMNTEAFF. The CDR3 DNA follows: TGTGCCAGCAGCTCGGGACAGCCTATGAACACTGAAGCTTTCTTT. The chain couples TRBV5-4 to TRBJ1-1; 7 nucleotides agree with TRBD1. CDR1 and CDR2 from the germline V gene are SGHNT and YYREEE (reference sequence). Trimming removed 3 bases from V and 0 bases from J; junction bases left unmatched: 5. This CDR3 contains 15 residues.

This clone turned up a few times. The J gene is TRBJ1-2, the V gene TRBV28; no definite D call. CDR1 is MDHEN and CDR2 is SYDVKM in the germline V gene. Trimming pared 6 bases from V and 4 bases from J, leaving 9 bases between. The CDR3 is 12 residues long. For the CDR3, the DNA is TGTGCCAGCAGCGTCGACGGCTATGGCTACACCTTC. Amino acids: CASSVDGYGYTF.

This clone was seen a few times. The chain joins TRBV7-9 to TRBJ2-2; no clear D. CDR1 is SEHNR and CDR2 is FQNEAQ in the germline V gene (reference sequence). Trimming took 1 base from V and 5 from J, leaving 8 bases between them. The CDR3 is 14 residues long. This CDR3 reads CASSLVVVTGELFF. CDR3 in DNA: TGTGCCAGCAGCTTAGTTGTGGTTACCGGGGAGCTGTTTTTT. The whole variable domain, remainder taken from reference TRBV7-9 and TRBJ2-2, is DTGVSQNPRHKITKRGQNVTFRCDPISEHNRLYWYRQTLGQGPEFLTYFQNEAQLEKSRLLSDRFSAERPKGSFSTLEIQRTEQGDSAMYLCASSLVVVTGELFFGEGSRLTVL.

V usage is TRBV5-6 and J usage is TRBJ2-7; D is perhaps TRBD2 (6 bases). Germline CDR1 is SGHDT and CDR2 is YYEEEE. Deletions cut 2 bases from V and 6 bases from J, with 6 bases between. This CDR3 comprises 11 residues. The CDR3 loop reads CASSLAGEQYF. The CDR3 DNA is TGTGCCAGCAGCTTAGCGGGCGAGCAGTACTTC.

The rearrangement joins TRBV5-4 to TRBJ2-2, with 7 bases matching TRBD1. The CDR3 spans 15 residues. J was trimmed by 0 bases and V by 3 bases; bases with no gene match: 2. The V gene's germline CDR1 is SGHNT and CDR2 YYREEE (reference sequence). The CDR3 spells CASSWGQPNTGELFF. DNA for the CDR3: TGTGCCAGCAGCTGGGGACAGCCGAACACCGGGGAGCTGTTTTTT.

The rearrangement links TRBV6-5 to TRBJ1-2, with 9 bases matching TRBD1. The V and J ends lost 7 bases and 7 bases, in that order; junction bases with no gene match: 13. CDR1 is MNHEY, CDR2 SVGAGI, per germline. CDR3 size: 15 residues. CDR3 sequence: CASTLAGTGITGYTF. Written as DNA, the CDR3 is TGTGCCAGCACCCTGGCCGGGACAGGGATAACTGGCTACACCTTC.